Following are 23 T cell receptor beta chains from one sample sequenced in a study of blood T cell repertoires in COVID-19. Sequencing used immunoSEQ multiplex PCR; TCRdb keeps in-frame clones, though not all of them. This sample has some 260,000 clones, with 85% to 90% found just once. Sequenced sample: PBMCs or T cells enriched from blood (not recorded which). These receptors were taken from a middle-aged man who had recovered from COVID-19.

The genes are TRBV7-3 and TRBJ2-1, with D maybe TRBD1 (6 bases). Germline-derived CDR1 and CDR2 are SGHTA and FQGTGA. CDR3 size: 14 residues. V gave up 4 bases and J gave up 3 bases, with 10 bases separating them. The CDR3 region has the DNA TGTGCCAGCAGCTCCCCGGACAGCTACAATGAGCAGTTCTTC. This translates into CASSSPDSYNEQFF. The whole variable domain, filled in from reference TRBV7-3 and TRBJ2-1, reads GAGVSQTPSNKVTEKGKYVELRCDPISGHTALYWYRQSLGQGPEFLIYFQGTGAADDSGLPNDRFFAVRPEGSVSTLKIQRTERGDSAVYLCASSSPDSYNEQFFGPGTRLTVL.

Only one count was recorded for this clone. In DNA form, the CDR3 reads TGTGCCAGCAGCTTGGGTTCAGCGGGCAACACTGAAGCTTTCTTT. Translated: CASSLGSAGNTEAFF. The V gene is TRBV5-4, the J gene TRBJ1-1; D not resolved. Trimming stripped 0 bases from V and 2 bases from J, with 11 bases between. Germline lookup yields CDR1 SGHNT and CDR2 YYREEE (reference sequence). This CDR3 has 15 amino acids.

V is TRBV3-1 (or the pseudogene TRBV3-2) and J is TRBJ2-5; 7 nucleotides match TRBD1. The CDR3 consists of 15 residues. Looked up from germline, CDR1 is LGHDT and CDR2 is YNNKEL (reference sequence). V dropped 7 bases and J dropped 2; count of bases not matched to a gene: 10. This CDR3 is CASTPRTGEQETQYF. The CDR3 bases are TGTGCCAGCACCCCTAGGACAGGCGAGCAAGAGACCCAGTACTTC.

This chain joins TRBV5-6 and TRBJ2-2; the D gene is possibly TRBD1 (5 bases). The germline V gene encodes CDR1 SGHDT and CDR2 YYEEEE. Trimming took off 2 bases at V and 5 bases at J, with 16 bases between the two ends. This CDR3 is 16 amino acids long. CDR3 residues: CASSFGLRGLTGELFF. The DNA of the CDR3 is TGTGCCAGCAGCTTTGGGTTAAGGGGTCTTACCGGGGAGCTGTTTTTT.

The chain carries TRBV5-4 and TRBJ1-2, with no clear D. The CDR3 extends over 16 amino acids. Germline CDR1 and CDR2: SGHNT and YYREEE (reference sequence). V lost 0 bases and J 5 bases, leaving 17 bases between the germline ends. The CDR3 DNA is TGTGCCAGCAGCTTGGTATCGAGGCGCCGAGATTATGGCTACACCTTC. Amino acids: CASSLVSRRRDYGYTF.

Note on this clone: At one end, the junction sequence differs from germline, possibly due to a read error. In the same sample, other DNA sequences code for this CDR3. The chain couples TRBV29-1 to TRBJ2-7; D perhaps matches TRBD1 (6 bases). The CDR3 has 12 residues. Germline assignment: CDR1 SQVTM and CDR2 ANQGSEA. As DNA, the CDR3 is TGCAGCGCCTCGGACAGCACCTACGAGCAGTACTTT. Its translation is CSASDSTYEQYF.

The chain employs TRBV10-3 and TRBJ1-2, with 11 bases lining up with TRBD1. Trimming at V came to 2 bases and at J to 7 bases, leaving 3 bases not matched to a gene. This CDR3 region has 14 residues. The germline V gene has CDR1 ENHRY and CDR2 SYGVKD. The CDR3 DNA follows: TGTGCCATCAGTGAGGGACAGGGGGCTGGTGGCTACACCTTC. Its protein product is CAISEGQGAGGYTF.

The J gene is TRBJ2-6, the V gene TRBV6-5; 7 nucleotides align to TRBD1. The CDR3 covers 15 residues. Looked up from germline, CDR1 is MNHEY and CDR2 is SVGAGI. Trimming took 0 bases from V and 5 from J; bases not matched to a gene: 1. CDR3 in DNA: TGTGCCAGCAGTTACTCAGGGGGCAGGGCCAACGTCCTGACTTTC. It specifies CASSYSGGRANVLTF.

The V call is TRBV10-3, the J call TRBJ1-3; TRBD1 matches 9 bases. Germline V gives CDR1 ENHRY, CDR2 SYGVKD. With V trimmed by 8 bases and J by 4 bases, 3 bases remained unmatched. CDR3 length: 13 residues. CDR3 in amino acids: CAIYGTGGNTIYF. As DNA, the CDR3 is TGTGCCATCTATGGGACAGGGGGAAACACCATATATTTT.

This clone was recorded a few times. V usage is TRBV7-3 and J usage is TRBJ1-3; 9 positions agree with TRBD1. CDR1 and CDR2 (germline): SGHTA, FQGTGA. The CDR3 length is 14 residues. Trimming cost V 5 bases and J 5 bases; bases outside gene matches: 4. The CDR3 DNA reads TGTGCCAGCAGCGTGACAGGGGGAAGAAACACCATATATTTT. Protein: CASSVTGGRNTIYF.

This clone was detected a few times. The chain combines TRBV9 with TRBJ2-3; the match to TRBD2 covers 12 bases. With V trimmed by 3 bases and J by 2 bases, 7 bases remained unmatched. The CDR3 runs 17 residues. From germline, CDR1 is SGDLS and CDR2 YYNGEE. DNA of the CDR3: TGTGCCAGCAGCGCGAGACTAGCGGGGGAACACACAGATACGCAGTATTTT. Translated, it gives CASSARLAGEHTDTQYF.

This clone was detected once. The chain has TRBV6-5 and TRBJ2-7; a weak D match, TRBD2 (6 bases). V lost 4 bases to trimming and J lost 0 bases, with 10 bases between them. CDR3 length: 14 amino acids. Germline CDR1 is MNHEY and CDR2 is SVGAGI. CDR3 DNA: TGTGCCAGCAGTTTTAGCGGAGCCTCCTACGAGCAGTACTTC. Encoded protein: CASSFSGASYEQYF.

This clone was seen just once. CDR3 in amino acids: CASSFDGLAGDAEQFF. DNA for the CDR3: TGTGCCAGCAGTTTCGACGGGCTAGCGGGAGACGCTGAGCAGTTCTTC. This chain connects TRBV27 to TRBJ2-1, with TRBD2 matching 10 bases. Germline V gene sequence: CDR1 MNHEY, CDR2 SMNVEV (reference sequence). The CDR3 contains 16 residues. V was clipped by 3 bases and J by 9 bases; unmatched bases: 11.

This chain uses TRBV9 with TRBJ1-6, with D uncertain. Germline V lookup: CDR1 SGDLS, CDR2 YYNGEE. The V end was cut by 0 bases, the J end by 2 bases, with 3 bases between. The CDR3 totals 14 residues. Written as DNA, the CDR3 is TGTGCCAGCAGCGTAGCAACCTATAATTCACCCCTCCACTTT. Its translation is CASSVATYNSPLHF.

This clone has only one observation. V gene TRBV5-1 combines with J gene TRBJ2-7; D is unclear. The CDR3 has 14 residues. CDR1 is SGHRS, CDR2 YFSETQ, per germline. The ends were cut back, 7 bases at V and 6 bases at J, with 20 bases in the middle. CDR3 protein: CASAQLRPSREQYF. CDR3 nucleotide sequence: TGCGCCAGCGCCCAGTTGCGGCCATCTCGCGAGCAGTACTTC. Supplemented by reference TRBV5-1 and TRBJ2-7, the full variable domain reads KAGVTQTPRYLIKTRGQQVTLSCSPISGHRSVSWYQQTPGQGLQFLFEYFSETQRNKGNFPGRFSGRQFSNSRSEMNVSTLELGDSALYLCASAQLRPSREQYFGPGTRLTVT.

This clone has a count of ten or more. V usage is TRBV24-1 and J usage is TRBJ2-2, with 10 bases matching TRBD1. Per the germline V gene, CDR1 is KGHDR and CDR2 is SFDVKD. V was pared by 10 bases and J by 3 bases, with 4 bases of the junction left unmatched. This CDR3 region has 14 residues. In DNA, the CDR3 is TGTGCCACGGGGACAGGGGACGACACCGGGGAGCTGTTTTTT. This gives the protein CATGTGDDTGELFF.

This rearrangement joins TRBV27 to TRBJ2-5; D may be TRBD2 (5 bases). Trimming took 6 bases from V and 2 from J, leaving 10 bases between them. This CDR3 has 13 amino acids. Germline V gives CDR1 MNHEY, CDR2 SMNVEV (reference sequence). For the CDR3, the DNA is TGTGCCAGCAGGATGACGGGACAAGAGACCCAGTACTTC. It specifies CASRMTGQETQYF.

This rearrangement joins TRBV2 to TRBJ2-7, with TRBD1 as a possible D gene (6 bases). This CDR3 is built from 13 residues. The germline V gene encodes CDR1 SNHLY and CDR2 FYNNEI. The V end lost 11 bases, the J end lost 3 bases, and 17 bases lay between the germline ends. CDR3 sequence: CAGGSAAVYEQYF. Written as DNA, the CDR3 is TGTGCCGGGGGCTCCGCGGCCGTCTACGAGCAGTACTTC.

The genes are TRBV30 and TRBJ2-7; a possible D gene is TRBD2 (7 bases). The CDR3 spans 11 residues. Looked up from germline, CDR1 is GTSNPN and CDR2 is SVGIG (reference sequence). With 1 base removed from V and 12 bases from J, the gap between germline ends came to 13 bases. The CDR3 spells CAWSGGGYRYF. Written as DNA, the CDR3 is TGTGCCTGGAGTGGGGGGGGCTATAGGTACTTC.

This clone was detected only once. The chain recombines TRBV19 with TRBJ2-2; 9 bases align to TRBD2. The J segment lost 3 bases and the V segment lost 5 bases, leaving 7 bases of the junction unmatched. Germline loops: CDR1 LNHDA, CDR2 SQIVND (reference sequence). The CDR3 totals 16 residues. This CDR3 reads CASSAVAGDYTGELFF. The DNA of the CDR3 is TGTGCCAGTAGTGCGGTAGCGGGGGATTACACCGGGGAGCTGTTTTTT.

This clone was seen more than once but under ten times. The chain is built from TRBV19 and TRBJ2-7; perhaps TRBD2 as D (6 bases). Per germline, CDR1 LNHDA and CDR2 SQIVND (reference sequence). The CDR3 is 12 residues long. Between the trimmed V and J ends, which lost 10 bases and 5 bases, there was a span of 15 bases. The CDR3 sequence is CAISGRGNEQYF. The CDR3 region has the DNA TGTGCCATATCAGGACGGGGGAACGAGCAGTACTTC.

This chain joins TRBV27 and TRBJ2-1; 12 bases are a match to TRBD2. The V and J ends lost 5 bases and 3 bases, in that order; junction bases with no gene match: 5. Germline values: CDR1 MNHEY, CDR2 SMNVEV (reference sequence). The CDR3 totals 16 residues. The CDR3 is CASSRTSGTIYNEQFF. CDR3 sequence (DNA): TGTGCCAGCAGTAGGACTAGCGGGACAATCTACAATGAGCAGTTCTTC.

The V gene is TRBV24-1, the J gene TRBJ2-1, with D possibly TRBD1 on 6 matching bases. CDR1 and CDR2 (germline): KGHDR, SFDVKD. V was pared by 1 base and J by 10 bases, with 13 bases between. CDR3 length equals 14 residues. This CDR3 is CATSDFQGLGEQFF. In nucleotides, the CDR3 is TGTGCCACCAGTGATTTTCAGGGGCTAGGAGAGCAGTTCTTC.